This T cell receptor (beta chain) was profiled in a study of blood T cells in healthy people across ages. Overall study findings and caveats: It was not known whether donors were CMV positive (a possible confounder of expanded clonotype changes).

The germline V gene has CDR1 DFQATT and CDR2 SNEGSKA (reference sequence). The CDR3 has 9 amino acids. Trimming took 8 bases from V and 6 from J, leaving 5 bases between them. Concerning this clonotype: Its antigen is still unknown.

Primed by a sample-barcoded 5' primer and a J-beta primer mix, a second PCR proceeded for about 7 to 11 cycles. Each TCR beta cDNA got a 12-nucleotide random molecular identifier. Via MiXCR, TCRdb re-called the 5' RACE reads, giving one row per CDR3 protein. Of about 780,000 distinct CDR3 sequences in the sample, 60% to 80% were seen once. The study recruited healthy Caucasian donors from Russia who were aged about 6 to 95. The sequence came from a young man in good health. The specimen sequenced was blood. The V gene is TRBV20-1, the J gene TRBJ2-1; D is unclear. For the CDR3, the DNA is TGCAGTTACGGCAATGAGCAGTTCTTC. Its protein is CSYGNEQFF.